This TCR beta chain comes out of a study of human T cells and chemical hapten exposure. Study results and limitations: Controls formed significantly fewer large CDR3 similarity clusters than expanded TCRs did.

Time point in this sample: patch test 1, 2 weeks after DPC sensitization. Documented treatment: therapeutic diphenylcyclopropenone sensitization with weekly scalp DPC. TCRdb re-analysed the RACE reads in MiXCR, keeping a single row per CDR3 protein. Of 370,000 or so distinct CDR3 sequences in the sample, around 4.8% were seen once. This clonotype has more than one count but fewer than ten. Its target is unknown. V was clipped by 0 bases and J by 2 bases; unmatched bases: 7. This CDR3 has 17 amino acids. The germline V gene has CDR1 SGHRS and CDR2 YFSETQ. The sample here was whole blood, taken in connection with sensitization to the hapten diphenylcyclopropenone (DPC). V and J are TRBV5-1 and TRBJ1-2, with 10 bases identical to TRBD1. The sequence derives from a woman aged 45-60 years with alopecia areata. Some clones in this sample may be carry-over from other donors' samples. For the CDR3, the DNA is TGCGCCAGCAGCTTGGTCGGACAGGGGGAGCTGAACTATGGCTACACCTTC. Amino acid sequence: CASSLVGQGELNYGYTF.